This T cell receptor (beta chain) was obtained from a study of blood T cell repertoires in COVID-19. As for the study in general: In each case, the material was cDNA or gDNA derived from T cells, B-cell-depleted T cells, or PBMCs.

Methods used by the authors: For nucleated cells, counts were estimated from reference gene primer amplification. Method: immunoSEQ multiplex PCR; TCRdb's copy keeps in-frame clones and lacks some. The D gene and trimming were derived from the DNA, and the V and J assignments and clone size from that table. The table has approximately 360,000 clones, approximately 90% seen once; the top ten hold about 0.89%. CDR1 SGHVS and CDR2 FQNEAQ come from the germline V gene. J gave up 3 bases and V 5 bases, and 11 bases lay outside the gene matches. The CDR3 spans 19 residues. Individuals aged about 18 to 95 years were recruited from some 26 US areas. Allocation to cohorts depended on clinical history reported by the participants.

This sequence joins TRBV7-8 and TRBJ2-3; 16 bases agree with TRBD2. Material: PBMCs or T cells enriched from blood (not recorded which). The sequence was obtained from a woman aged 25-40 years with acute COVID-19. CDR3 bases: TGTGCCAGCAGCCCCGCCCCGGGACTAGCGGGGGGGCAGACAGATACGCAGTATTTT. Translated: CASSPAPGLAGGQTDTQYF.